The sequence of this T cell receptor (beta chain) was determined in a study of patients and donors after allogeneic stem cell transplantation. Trimming left V 5 bases short and J 4 bases short, with 14 bases between. The CDR3 length is 14 residues. TCRdb re-analysed the RT-PCR reads in MiXCR, keeping a single row per CDR3 protein. The sample lists 800,000 to 1,000,000 distinct CDR3 sequences; about a sixth were seen once. Sequencing was performed on blood, either unsorted or a sorted T cell fraction (not recorded which). The gene calls are TRBV12-3 or TRBV12-4 and TRBJ1-1; D is possibly TRBD1 (5 bases). The receptor was isolated from a human donor who was either an allogeneic HSCT recipient or a stem cell or donor lymphocyte infusion donor (not recorded which). It is not recorded whose cells these are; they may come from a transplant donor. Here the CDR3 reads CASSIRGGGTEAFF. DNA for the CDR3: TGTGCCAGCAGTATTAGGGGCGGGGGCACTGAAGCTTTCTTT.